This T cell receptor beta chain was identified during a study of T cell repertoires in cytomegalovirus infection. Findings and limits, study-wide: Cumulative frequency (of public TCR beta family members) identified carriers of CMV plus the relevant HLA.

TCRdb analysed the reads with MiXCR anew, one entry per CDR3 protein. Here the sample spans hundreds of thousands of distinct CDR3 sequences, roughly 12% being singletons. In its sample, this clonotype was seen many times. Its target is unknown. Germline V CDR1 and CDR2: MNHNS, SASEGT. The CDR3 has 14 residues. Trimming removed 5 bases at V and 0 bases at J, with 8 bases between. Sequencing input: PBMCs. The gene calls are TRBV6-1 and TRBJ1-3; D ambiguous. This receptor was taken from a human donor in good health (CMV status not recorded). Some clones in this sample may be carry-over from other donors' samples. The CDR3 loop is CASSSHFSGNTIYF. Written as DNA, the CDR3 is TGTGCCAGCAGTTCCCACTTCTCTGGAAACACCATATATTTT.